This T cell receptor beta chain was obtained from a study of tumor-infiltrating lymphocytes in oesophageal squamous cell carcinoma. Each CDR3 protein gets one entry after TCRdb re-called the PCR reads with MiXCR. The table lists approximately 4,100 distinct CDR3 sequences, just under 20% of them singletons. The CDR3 is 19 residues long. Germline-derived CDR1 and CDR2 are SGHRS and YFSETQ. After removal of 4 bases from V and 0 bases from J, the junction contained 13 bases not matched to a gene. The source is a male donor with esophageal squamous cell carcinoma. The chain couples TRBV5-1 to TRBJ2-6; 7 bases map to TRBD1. The sample was normal esophageal tissue next to the tumor. The CDR3 spells CASSTGTAIRSSGANVLTF. DNA of the CDR3: TGCGCCAGCAGCACCGGGACAGCCATTCGGAGCTCTGGGGCCAACGTCCTGACTTTC. Looking up the rest from reference TRBV5-1 and TRBJ2-6 gives the full variable domain: KAGVTQTPRYLIKTRGQQVTLSCSPISGHRSVSWYQQTPGQGLQFLFEYFSETQRNKGNFPGRFSGRQFSNSRSEMNVSTLELGDSALYLCASSTGTAIRSSGANVLTFGAGSRLTVL.